The 26 T cell receptor beta chains listed next were all sequenced from one sample in a study of T-cell memory formation after mild COVID-19 (dated by TCRdb to 2020 to 2022). The library was obtained by 5' RACE. The sample was run on an Illumina NovaSeq 6000. The public reads were run again by TCRdb, first through fastp at Q25 and then through MiXCR, and only productive beta chains were kept. Identical CDR3 proteins give one entry, which carries the most common genes and DNA. The sample data list 300,000 to 400,000 distinct CDR3 sequences, and 15% of these were observed just once. 20% to 25% of the sample goes to the ten largest clones. The specimen sequenced was PBMCs or a T cell subset sorted from them (not recorded which). The origin of the receptors is a man aged 18 to 35 who had mild COVID-19 (a few samples of this study predate the infection). The sample titles of this study are shuffled in the database, so cell type and time point are left out; the donor was told from shared clones.

Ten or more counts support this clonotype. The chain joins TRBV18 to TRBJ2-2; 8 bases agree with TRBD1. Trimming removed 3 bases from V and 5 bases from J; junction bases left unmatched: 11. The CDR3 consists of 17 residues. Per germline, CDR1 KGHSH and CDR2 LQKENI. The CDR3 DNA sequence: TGTGCCAGCTCACCCCGACAGGGGCTAACAAGGACCGGGGAGCTGTTTTTT. This translates into CASSPRQGLTRTGELFF.

V usage is TRBV6-5 and J usage is TRBJ2-3, with TRBD2 matching over 9 bases. This CDR3 is built from 17 residues. Germline lookup yields CDR1 MNHEY and CDR2 SVGAGI. The V segment lost 7 bases and the J segment 4 bases; nucleotides outside the gene matches: 15. In nucleotides, the CDR3 is TGTGCCAGCACTCTAACCGGTTTAGCGGGGGAGCCAGATACGCAGTATTTT. It is translated as CASTLTGLAGEPDTQYF.

V and J are TRBV9 and TRBJ1-3; 7 bases agree with TRBD1. Germline loops: CDR1 SGDLS, CDR2 YYNGEE. The CDR3 extends over 17 amino acids. V was clipped by 0 bases and J by 2 bases; unmatched bases: 8. CDR3 coding DNA: TGTGCCAGCAGCGTAGAGGGAGACAGGGCGCCTGGAAACACCATATATTTT. It encodes CASSVEGDRAPGNTIYF.

The chain links TRBV9 to TRBJ1-3; D is unresolved. CDR3 length: 15 residues. The germline CDR1 and CDR2 sequences are SGDLS and YYNGEE. Trimming stripped 0 bases from V and 2 bases from J, with 9 bases between. The chain's CDR3 is CASSVGGVTGNTIYF. The CDR3 region has the DNA TGTGCCAGCAGCGTAGGTGGAGTAACTGGAAACACCATATATTTT.

The chain combines TRBV20-1 with TRBJ2-5, with D possibly being TRBD1 (6 bases). Germline lookup yields CDR1 DFQATT and CDR2 SNEGSKA (reference sequence). This CDR3 contains 15 residues. The V gene lost 3 bases and the J gene lost 6 bases, with 20 bases spanning the gap. The CDR3: CSARENRAFVKTQYF. The CDR3 coding sequence is TGCAGTGCTAGGGAGAACAGGGCGTTCGTGAAGACCCAGTACTTC.

This clonotype was seen only a few times. The V and J genes are TRBV12-3 or TRBV12-4 and TRBJ2-4; no clear D. V dropped 3 bases and J dropped 0 bases, with 6 bases sitting between them. The CDR3 sequence is 14 residues long. The CDR3 reads CASSLWEAKNIQYF. The CDR3 coding sequence is TGTGCCAGCAGTTTGTGGGAAGCCAAAAACATTCAGTACTTC.

This clonotype appeared a few times. V gene TRBV10-3 combines with J gene TRBJ2-7; possible D gene TRBD1, 5 bases. CDR1 is ENHRY and CDR2 is SYGVKD in the germline V gene. V gave up 2 bases and J gave up 4 bases, with 9 bases separating them. This CDR3 comprises 13 residues. The CDR3 protein is CAISEAGLYEQYV. CDR3 sequence (DNA): TGTGCCATCAGTGAGGCAGGGTTATACGAGCAGTACGTC.

This clonotype was detected a few times. The chain combines TRBV5-4 with TRBJ2-3; the D call may be TRBD1 or TRBD2 (6 bases each). The ends were cut back, 3 bases at V and 4 bases at J, with 15 bases in the middle. The CDR3 contains 15 residues. Looked up from germline, CDR1 is SGHNT and CDR2 is YYREEE (reference sequence). DNA for the CDR3: TGTGCCAGCAGCTCGAACATGGGGGGCGCAGATACGCAGTATTTT. This codes for CASSSNMGGADTQYF.

This clonotype was seen only a few times. This chain uses TRBV7-9 with TRBJ2-3; 11 nucleotides agree with TRBD2. From germline, CDR1 is SEHNR and CDR2 FQNEAQ (reference sequence). The CDR3 spans 16 residues. V shed 5 bases and J 5 bases; nucleotides not matched to a gene: 9. CDR3 nucleotides: TGTGCCAGCAGCAGTAGCGGGGGGGCCGGGAGAGATACGCAGTATTTT. It yields the protein CASSSSGGAGRDTQYF.

This clonotype occurred a few times. The V call is TRBV29-1, the J call TRBJ2-5; D not certain. Between the trimmed V and J ends, which lost 4 bases and 5 bases, there was a span of 5 bases. CDR3 length: 10 amino acids. The germline CDR1 and CDR2 sequences are SQVTM and ANQGSEA. The CDR3 DNA reads as TGCAGCGTTGGGGCGGAGACCCAGTACTTC. It translates to CSVGAETQYF.

The gene calls are TRBV13 and TRBJ2-3; a possible D gene is TRBD1 (5 bases). The V gene's germline CDR1 is PRHDT and CDR2 FYEKMQ (reference sequence). V was pared by 5 bases and J by 3 bases, with 15 bases between. The length of the CDR3 is 15 residues. CDR3 amino acids: CASSTQTARTDTQYF. CDR3 DNA sequence: TGTGCCAGCAGCACGCAGACAGCCCGAACAGATACGCAGTATTTT.

There are many counts of this clonotype. The chain employs TRBV20-1 and TRBJ2-5, with 12 positions matching TRBD2. CDR3 size: 14 residues. Germline loops: CDR1 DFQATT, CDR2 SNEGSKA (reference sequence). J was trimmed by 2 bases and V by 6 bases; bases with no gene match: 4. In nucleotides, the CDR3 is TGCAGTGCCCAGACTAGCGGGGGACAAGAGACCCAGTACTTC. Its translation is CSAQTSGGQETQYF.

This clonotype has a handful of counts. The V and J genes are TRBV6-5 and TRBJ2-2; perhaps D is TRBD1 or TRBD2 (5 bases each). Between the trimmed V and J ends, which lost 2 bases and 2 bases, there was a span of 9 bases. This CDR3 has 15 residues. Germline CDR1 is MNHEY and CDR2 is SVGAGI. The CDR3 DNA reads as TGTGCCAGCAGTTACCAGGGACCAAACACCGGGGAGCTGTTTTTT. Protein product: CASSYQGPNTGELFF.

This sequence joins TRBV5-6 and TRBJ2-3; D unclear. Trimming left V 0 bases short and J 4 bases short, with 6 bases between. The CDR3 covers 13 residues. Germline assignment: CDR1 SGHDT and CDR2 YYEEEE. The CDR3 region is CASSLVSADTQYF. CDR3 coding DNA: TGTGCCAGCAGCTTGGTTTCTGCAGATACGCAGTATTTT.

The chain carries TRBV7-6 and TRBJ2-1; the D is unclear. Germline values: CDR1 SGHVS, CDR2 FNYEAQ. Trimming stripped 1 base from V and 1 base from J, with 11 bases between. The length of the CDR3 is 16 residues. The CDR3 sequence is CASSLGPAISYNEQFF. The CDR3 coding sequence is TGTGCCAGCAGCTTAGGGCCCGCGATTTCCTACAATGAGCAGTTCTTC.

The V gene is TRBV7-9, the J gene TRBJ1-6; D unclear. The CDR3 loop spans 17 amino acids. Trimming removed 5 bases from V and 0 bases from J, with 14 bases in between. Germline CDR1 and CDR2: SEHNR and FQNEAQ (reference sequence). The CDR3 sequence is CASSPREPSSYNSPLHF. In nucleotides, the CDR3 is TGTGCCAGCAGCCCCCGTGAGCCAAGCTCCTATAATTCACCCCTCCACTTT.

This clonotype was counted between two and nine times. The chain couples TRBV18 to TRBJ1-2; no clear D gene. CDR1 is KGHSH and CDR2 is LQKENI in the germline V gene. V shed 2 bases and J shed 4 bases, with 11 bases lying between them. This CDR3 comprises 14 residues. The CDR3 bases are TGTGCCAGCTCACCAGGAGCGGACCTCTATGGCTACACCTTC. Protein sequence: CASSPGADLYGYTF. The full variable domain, completed using reference TRBV18 and TRBJ1-2, is NAGVMQNPRHLVRRRGQEARLRCSPMKGHSHVYWYRQLPEEGLKFMVYLQKENIIDESGMPKERFSAEFPKEGPSILRIQQVVRGDSAAYFCASSPGADLYGYTFGSGTRLTVV.

The chain employs TRBV19 and TRBJ1-2; possibly TRBD1 for D (6 bases). This CDR3 has 15 residues. Trimming removed 4 bases from V and 8 bases from J, with 20 bases in between. The germline V gene has CDR1 LNHDA and CDR2 SQIVND (reference sequence). CDR3 in amino acids: CASSRERQASRGYTF. For the CDR3, the DNA is TGTGCCAGTAGTAGAGAGCGACAGGCTTCCAGAGGCTACACCTTC. The complete variable domain, with remaining parts taken from reference TRBV19 and TRBJ1-2, reads DGGITQSPKYLFRKEGQNVTLSCEQNLNHDAMYWYRQDPGQGLRLIYYSQIVNDFQKGDIAEGYSVSREKKESFPLTVTSAQKNPTAFYLCASSRERQASRGYTFGSGTRLTVV.

The chain combines TRBV2 with TRBJ2-7; D may be TRBD1 (6 bases). Germline values: CDR1 SNHLY, CDR2 FYNNEI. Trimming shortened V by 5 bases and J by 3 bases, and 11 bases separated the two germline ends. The CDR3 extends over 13 amino acids. Here the CDR3 reads CASSSDRDYEQYV. CDR3 nucleotide sequence: TGTGCCAGCAGTTCGGACAGAGACTACGAGCAGTACGTC.

The chain recombines TRBV6-1 with TRBJ2-1, with TRBD2 identical over 13 bases. The germline V gene encodes CDR1 MNHNS and CDR2 SASEGT. Trimming took 7 bases from V and 7 from J; bases not matched to a gene: 7. The CDR3 spans 15 residues. The CDR3 nucleotides read TGTGCCAGCACCCCACTAGCGGGGGGGAAAAATGAGCAGTTCTTC. Protein product: CASTPLAGGKNEQFF.

The sample holds a few counts of this clonotype. The chain uses TRBV20-1 and TRBJ2-3, with D perhaps TRBD2 (6 bases). In germline, CDR1 is DFQATT, CDR2 SNEGSKA (reference sequence). The CDR3 runs to 15 residues. Trimming stripped 3 bases from V and 0 bases from J, with 13 bases between. The CDR3 region is CSASRGTISTDTQYF. The CDR3 DNA follows: TGCAGTGCTAGCCGGGGGACCATTAGCACAGATACGCAGTATTTT.

The rearrangement joins TRBV11-2 to TRBJ2-1; TRBD2 agrees at 14 bases. This CDR3 contains 18 residues. The trim removed 5 bases at V and 2 bases at J, leaving 8 bases unmatched. Germline loops: CDR1 SGHAT, CDR2 FQNNGV. DNA of the CDR3: TGTGCCAGCAGCACGATCCGACTAGCGGGGGGGCCCTACAATGAGCAGTTCTTC. Translation gives CASSTIRLAGGPYNEQFF.

This clonotype was observed a few times. V is TRBV7-9 and J is TRBJ2-7; 7 bases line up with TRBD1. This CDR3 is built from 17 residues. V lost 4 bases to trimming and J lost 2 bases; unmatched junction nucleotides: 14. The germline V gene encodes CDR1 SEHNR and CDR2 FQNEAQ (reference sequence). This chain's CDR3 is CASSSKVPGQSPYEQYF. CDR3 nucleotides: TGTGCCAGCAGCTCTAAAGTCCCGGGACAGTCTCCCTACGAGCAGTACTTC. Together with reference TRBV7-9 and TRBJ2-7, the CDR3 gives the full variable domain: DTGVSQNPRHKITKRGQNVTFRCDPISEHNRLYWYRQTLGQGPEFLTYFQNEAQLEKSRLLSDRFSAERPKGSFSTLEIQRTEQGDSAMYLCASSSKVPGQSPYEQYFGPGTRLTVT.

J is TRBJ1-3 and V is TRBV4-1, with a possible D match to TRBD1 (5 bases). The germline V gene has CDR1 MGHRA and CDR2 YSYEKL. V was pared by 4 bases and J by 6 bases, with 13 bases between. The CDR3 extends over 14 amino acids. CDR3 protein: CASSPGDRENTIYF. Here the CDR3 DNA reads TGCGCCAGCAGCCCCGGAGACAGAGAAAACACCATATATTTT.

This clonotype was found a few times. This CDR3 is CSVDRRGGINYGYTF. The CDR3 DNA sequence: TGCAGCGTTGATCGCCGGGGAGGGATCAACTATGGCTACACCTTC. V and J are TRBV29-1 and TRBJ1-2; no reliable D call. Between the trimmed V and J ends, which lost 3 bases and 2 bases, there was a span of 16 bases. The germline gives CDR1 SQVTM, CDR2 ANQGSEA. This CDR3 has 15 amino acids.

There are a few counts of this clonotype. V is TRBV10-3 and J is TRBJ2-3; 9 bases align to TRBD2. This CDR3 has 18 residues. V dropped 0 bases and J dropped 0; count of bases not matched to a gene: 7. CDR1 and CDR2 (germline): ENHRY, SYGVKD. In nucleotides, the CDR3 is TGTGCCATCAGTGAGTCCGGCGGTAGCGGGGGAAGCACAGATACGCAGTATTTT. Its protein product is CAISESGGSGGSTDTQYF.